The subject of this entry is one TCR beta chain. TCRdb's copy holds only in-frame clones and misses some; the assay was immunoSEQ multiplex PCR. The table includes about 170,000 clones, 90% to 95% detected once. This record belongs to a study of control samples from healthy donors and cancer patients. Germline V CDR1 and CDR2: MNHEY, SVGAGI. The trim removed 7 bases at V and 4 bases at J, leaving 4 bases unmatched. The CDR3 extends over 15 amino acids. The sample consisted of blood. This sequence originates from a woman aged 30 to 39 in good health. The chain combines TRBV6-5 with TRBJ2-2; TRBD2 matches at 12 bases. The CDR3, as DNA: TGTGCCAGCACTAGCGGGGGGGCGAGCACCGGGGAGCTGTTTTTT. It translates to CASTSGGASTGELFF.